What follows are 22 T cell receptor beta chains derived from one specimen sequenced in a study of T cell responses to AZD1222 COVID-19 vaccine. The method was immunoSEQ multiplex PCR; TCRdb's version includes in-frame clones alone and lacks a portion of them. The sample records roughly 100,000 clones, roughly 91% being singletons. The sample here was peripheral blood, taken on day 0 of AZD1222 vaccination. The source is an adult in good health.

The CDR3 protein is CASSPTGQPYNEQFF. CDR3 coding DNA: TGTGCCAGCAGCCCTACCGGGCAACCCTACAATGAGCAGTTCTTC. The V and J genes are TRBV4-2 and TRBJ2-1; D unclear. This CDR3 contains 15 residues. Trimming cost V 4 bases and J 2 bases, with 12 bases left between them. Germline-derived CDR1 and CDR2 are LGHNA and YNFKEQ.

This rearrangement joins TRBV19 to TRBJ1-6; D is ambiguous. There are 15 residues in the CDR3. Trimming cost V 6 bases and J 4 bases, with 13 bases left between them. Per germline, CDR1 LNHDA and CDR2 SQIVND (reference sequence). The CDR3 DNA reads TGTGCCAGTAGAAAGGCACTTCAGTATAATTCACCCCTCCACTTT. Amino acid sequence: CASRKALQYNSPLHF.

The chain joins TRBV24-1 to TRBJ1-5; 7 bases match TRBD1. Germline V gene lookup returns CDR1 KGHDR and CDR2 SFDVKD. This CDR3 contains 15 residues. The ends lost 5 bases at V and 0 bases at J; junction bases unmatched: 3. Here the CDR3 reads CATSGTGSSNQPQHF. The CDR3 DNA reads TGTGCCACCAGTGGGACAGGCAGTAGCAATCAGCCCCAGCATTTT.

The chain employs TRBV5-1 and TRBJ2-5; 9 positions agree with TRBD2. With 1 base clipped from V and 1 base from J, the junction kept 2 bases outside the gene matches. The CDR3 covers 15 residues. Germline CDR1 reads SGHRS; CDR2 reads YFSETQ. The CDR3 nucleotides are TGCGCCAGCAGCTTGAGCGGGGGGTCCCAAGAGACCCAGTACTTC. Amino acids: CASSLSGGSQETQYF. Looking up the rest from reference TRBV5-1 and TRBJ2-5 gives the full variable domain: KAGVTQTPRYLIKTRGQQVTLSCSPISGHRSVSWYQQTPGQGLQFLFEYFSETQRNKGNFPGRFSGRQFSNSRSEMNVSTLELGDSALYLCASSLSGGSQETQYFGPGTRLLVL.

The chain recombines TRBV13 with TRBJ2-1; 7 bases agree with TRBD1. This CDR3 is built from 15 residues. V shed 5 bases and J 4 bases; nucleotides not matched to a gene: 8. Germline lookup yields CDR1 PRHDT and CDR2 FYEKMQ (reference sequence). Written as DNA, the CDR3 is TGTGCCAGCAGCCTCCCCGGGACAGTTTACAATGAGCAGTTCTTC. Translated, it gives CASSLPGTVYNEQFF. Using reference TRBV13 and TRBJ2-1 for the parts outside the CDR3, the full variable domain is AAGVIQSPRHLIKEKRETATLKCYPIPRHDTVYWYQQGPGQDPQFLISFYEKMQSDKGSIPDRFSAQQFSDYHSELNMSSLELGDSALYFCASSLPGTVYNEQFFGPGTRLTVL.

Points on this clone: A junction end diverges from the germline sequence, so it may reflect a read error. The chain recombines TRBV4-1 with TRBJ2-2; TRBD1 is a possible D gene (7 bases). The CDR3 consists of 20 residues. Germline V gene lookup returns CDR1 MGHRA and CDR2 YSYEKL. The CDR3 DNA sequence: TGCGCCAGCAGCCAAGAAGGGGGGTGGGCGACAGGGTCGAACAGCGGGGAGCTGTTTTTT. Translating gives CASSQEGGWATGSNSGELFF.

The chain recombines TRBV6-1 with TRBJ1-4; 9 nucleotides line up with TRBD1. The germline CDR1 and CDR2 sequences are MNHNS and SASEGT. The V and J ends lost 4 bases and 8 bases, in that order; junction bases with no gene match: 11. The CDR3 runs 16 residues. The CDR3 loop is CASSADNRGLEEKLFF. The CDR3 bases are TGTGCCAGCAGTGCCGACAACAGGGGGCTCGAGGAAAAACTGTTTTTT.

In DNA form, the CDR3 reads TGCGCCAGCAGCTTGGTTGGAGAGATGGGCTACGAGCAGTACTTC. Its protein is CASSLVGEMGYEQYF. The gene calls are TRBV5-1 and TRBJ2-7; the D is unclear. V dropped 0 bases and J dropped 3 bases, with 13 bases sitting between them. Germline assignment: CDR1 SGHRS and CDR2 YFSETQ. CDR3 size: 15 residues.

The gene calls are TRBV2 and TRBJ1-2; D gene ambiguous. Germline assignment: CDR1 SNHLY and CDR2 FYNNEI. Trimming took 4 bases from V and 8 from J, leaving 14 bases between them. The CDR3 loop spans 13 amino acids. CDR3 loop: CASSADTGLGYTF. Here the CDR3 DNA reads TGTGCCAGCAGTGCTGACACCGGACTCGGCTACACCTTC.

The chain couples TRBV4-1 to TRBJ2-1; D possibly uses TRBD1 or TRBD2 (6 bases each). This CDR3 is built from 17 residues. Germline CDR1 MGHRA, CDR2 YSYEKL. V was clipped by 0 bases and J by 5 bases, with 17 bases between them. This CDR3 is CASSQDRSGAKNNEQFF. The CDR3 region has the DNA TGCGCCAGCAGCCAAGATAGGTCGGGGGCTAAAAACAATGAGCAGTTCTTC.

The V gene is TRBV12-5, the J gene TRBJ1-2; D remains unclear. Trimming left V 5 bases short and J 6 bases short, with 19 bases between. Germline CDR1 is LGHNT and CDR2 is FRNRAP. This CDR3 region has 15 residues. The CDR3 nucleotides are TGTGCTAGTGGTCCCCAGGCAGGTTCGAAGAATGGCTACACCTTC. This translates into CASGPQAGSKNGYTF.

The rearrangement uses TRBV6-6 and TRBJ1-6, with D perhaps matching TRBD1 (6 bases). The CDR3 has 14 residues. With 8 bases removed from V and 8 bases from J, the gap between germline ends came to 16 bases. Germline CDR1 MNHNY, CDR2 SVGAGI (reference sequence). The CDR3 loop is CASDNRGLDSPLHF. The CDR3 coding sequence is TGTGCCAGCGATAATCGGGGGCTGGATTCACCCCTCCACTTT.

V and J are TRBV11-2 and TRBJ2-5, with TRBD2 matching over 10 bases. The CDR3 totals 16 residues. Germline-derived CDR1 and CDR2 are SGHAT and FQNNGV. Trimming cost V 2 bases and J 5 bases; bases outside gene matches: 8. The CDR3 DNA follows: TGTGCCAGCAGCTTAAGGGCTAGCGGGGGTATGGAGACCCAGTACTTC. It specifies CASSLRASGGMETQYF.

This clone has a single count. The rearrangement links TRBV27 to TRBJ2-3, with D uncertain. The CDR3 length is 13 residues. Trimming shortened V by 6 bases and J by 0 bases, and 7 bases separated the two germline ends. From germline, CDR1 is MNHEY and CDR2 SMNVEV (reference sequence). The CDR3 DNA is TGTGCCAGCAGCTTCGTTAGCACAGATACGCAGTATTTT. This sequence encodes CASSFVSTDTQYF.

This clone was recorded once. The DNA for the CDR3 is TGTGCCAGCAGTTTATCCAGGGGACCCCGGCGGTACGAGCAGTACTTC. Amino acid sequence: CASSLSRGPRRYEQYF. The chain has TRBV28 and TRBJ2-7; possible D gene TRBD1, 6 bases. Germline loops: CDR1 MDHEN, CDR2 SYDVKM. The CDR3 consists of 16 residues. Trimming left V 1 base short and J 4 bases short, with 17 bases between.

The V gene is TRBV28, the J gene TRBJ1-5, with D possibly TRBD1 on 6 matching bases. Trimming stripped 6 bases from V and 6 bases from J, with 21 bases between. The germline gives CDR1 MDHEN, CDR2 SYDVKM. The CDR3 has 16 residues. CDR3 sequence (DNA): TGTGCCAGCAGCCCGTTTACTATGGGACAAATTCAGCCCCAGCATTTT. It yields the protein CASSPFTMGQIQPQHF. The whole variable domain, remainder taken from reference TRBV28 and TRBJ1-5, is DVKVTQSSRYLVKRTGEKVFLECVQDMDHENMFWYRQDPGLGLRLIYFSYDVKMKEKGDIPEGYSVSREKKERFSLILESASTNQTSMYLCASSPFTMGQIQPQHFGDGTRLSIL.

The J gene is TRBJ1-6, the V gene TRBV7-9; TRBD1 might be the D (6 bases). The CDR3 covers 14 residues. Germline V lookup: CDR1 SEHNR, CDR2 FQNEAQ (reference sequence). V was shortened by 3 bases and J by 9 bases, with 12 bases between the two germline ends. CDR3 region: CASSFETGGSPLHF. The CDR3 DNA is TGTGCCAGCAGCTTTGAGACAGGTGGTTCACCCCTCCACTTT.

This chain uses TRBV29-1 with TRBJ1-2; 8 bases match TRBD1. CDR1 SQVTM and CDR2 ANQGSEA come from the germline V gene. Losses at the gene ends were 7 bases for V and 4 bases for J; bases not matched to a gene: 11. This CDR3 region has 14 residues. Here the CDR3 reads CSAEGRGRSYGYTF. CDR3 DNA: TGCAGCGCCGAGGGCAGGGGGCGTAGCTATGGCTACACCTTC.

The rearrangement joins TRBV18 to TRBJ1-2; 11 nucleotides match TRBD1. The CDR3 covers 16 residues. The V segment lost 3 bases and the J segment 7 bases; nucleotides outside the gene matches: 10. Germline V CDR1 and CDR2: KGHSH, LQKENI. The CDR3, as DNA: TGTGCCAGCTCACCGCGGACAGGGGGCGATTTCACTGGCTACACCTTC. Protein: CASSPRTGGDFTGYTF.

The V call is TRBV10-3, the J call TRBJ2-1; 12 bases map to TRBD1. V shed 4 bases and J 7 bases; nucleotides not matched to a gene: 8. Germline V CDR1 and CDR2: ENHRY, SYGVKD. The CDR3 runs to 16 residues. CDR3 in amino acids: CAISVTPGQGANEQFF. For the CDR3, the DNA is TGTGCCATCAGTGTAACCCCGGGACAGGGGGCTAATGAGCAGTTCTTC.

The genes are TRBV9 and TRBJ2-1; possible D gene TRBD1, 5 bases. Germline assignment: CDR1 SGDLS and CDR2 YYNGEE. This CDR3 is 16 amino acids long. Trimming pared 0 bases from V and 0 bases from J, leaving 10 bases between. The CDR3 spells CASSVAGYSSYNEQFF. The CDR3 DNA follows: TGTGCCAGCAGCGTAGCAGGGTACAGCTCCTACAATGAGCAGTTCTTC. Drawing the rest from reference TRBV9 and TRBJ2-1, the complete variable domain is DSGVTQTPKHLITATGQRVTLRCSPRSGDLSVYWYQQSLDQGLQFLIQYYNGEERAKGNILERFSAQQFPDLHSELNLSSLELGDSALYFCASSVAGYSSYNEQFFGPGTRLTVL.

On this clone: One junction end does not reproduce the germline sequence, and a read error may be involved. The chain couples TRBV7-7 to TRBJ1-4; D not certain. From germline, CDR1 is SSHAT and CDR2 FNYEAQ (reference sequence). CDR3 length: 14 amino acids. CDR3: CASSLATTNEKLFF. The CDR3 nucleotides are TGTGCTAGCAGCTTAGCTACAACTAATGAAAAACTGTTTTTT. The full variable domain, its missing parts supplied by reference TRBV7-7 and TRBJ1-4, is GAGVSQSPRYKVTKRGQDVTLRCDPISSHATLYWYQQALGQGPEFLTYFNYEAQPDKSGLPSDRFSAERPEGSISTLTIQRTEQRDSAMYRCASSLATTNEKLFFGSGTQLSVL.